The clone carrying this TCR beta chain has a handful of counts. Its antigen remains unknown. The entry originates in a study of cytomegalovirus exposure and HLA in healthy donors. Use of 60 Vbeta and 13 Jbeta primers characterized the PCR. Per the authors' pipeline: Unique TCR beta chains totaled about 78 million in a later count, with around 11 million of them shared. Clones were read by immunoSEQ multiplex PCR, and TCRdb kept only the in-frame ones, dropping some. V and J calls and clone size are copied from that table; D and trimming were computed from the DNA. Found here are roughly 120,000 clones, approximately 15% of them singletons; the top ten hold over 1.5%. Findings of the study overall: In vitro data verified three CMV-associated chains as specific for CMV antigens. A later analysis found TCR association rates differed by HLA locus, highest for DRB1 and lowest for HLA-C.

The germline gives CDR1 SNHLY, CDR2 FYNNEI. This CDR3 is 16 amino acids long. The junction had 6 bases not matched to a gene; V was cut back by 1 base and J by 3 bases. This chain joins TRBV2 and TRBJ2-1; TRBD1 aligns across 7 bases. This TCR was recovered from a woman aged 18-35 years in good health and CMV-seronegative. The sample taken for sequencing was PBMCs. CDR3 DNA sequence: TGTGCCAGCAGTGAAGGACAGGGCCACCTCTACAATGAGCAGTTCTTC. It translates to CASSEGQGHLYNEQFF.